The rows below give T cell receptor beta chains drawn from one sample of a study of cytomegalovirus exposure and HLA in healthy donors. Generated by immunoSEQ multiplex PCR, the TCRdb table keeps only in-frame clones and is missing some. The data hold 100,000 to 150,000 clones, with 80% to 90% observed a single time. Sequenced input: PBMCs. Receptor source: a woman between 35 and 50 years old in good health and CMV-seropositive. Both conserved end residues are part of each CDR3. Clone sizes are given selectively: once, few, many, or a class where the clone is expanded.

cdr3_aa v_call clone_size j_call
CASSVGQGPGNTIYF TRBV13 . TRBJ1-3
CASSPQGTNSGNTIYF TRBV5-1 . TRBJ1-3
CAWSGASGKFF TRBV30 . TRBJ2-1
CASSYSQGASYNEQFF TRBV6-5 . TRBJ2-1
CASSRLPTRGNTIYF TRBV28 . TRBJ1-3
CSGQTGVLNTEAFF TRBV29-1 . TRBJ1-1
CASSRLWAGVTRTDTQYF TRBV27 . TRBJ2-3
CASSLRGQGSWKISGANVLTF TRBV28 once TRBJ2-6
CASSPSSYEQYF TRBV28 . .
CASSPDRAEAFF TRBV6-1 . TRBJ1-1
CAWRTSGSPGEQFF TRBV30 . TRBJ2-1
CASSEYRTNEQYF TRBV2 . TRBJ2-7
CASMDRGSGNTIYF TRBV4-1 . TRBJ1-3
CASSLGALPLYNEQFF TRBV11-2 . TRBJ2-1
CASRRTGTLNTEAFF TRBV28 . TRBJ1-1
CASSTAGSNYGYTF TRBV7-9 . TRBJ1-2
CASSLAGPLTGTEQYF TRBV5-4 . TRBJ2-7
CASSDPASGRRNEQFF TRBV7-2 . TRBJ2-1
CASSGRTYQPQHF TRBV6-1 once TRBJ1-5
CTSSQDVDSSGRAGGDTQYF TRBV1 . TRBJ2-3
CASSYPGSNTEAFF TRBV13 . TRBJ1-1
CASTGTSNEQFF TRBV6-5 . TRBJ2-1
CASSRTLDTDQPQHF TRBV6-1 . TRBJ1-5
CASSLPVQGGGYTF TRBV19 . TRBJ1-2
CSVEGTSGRGQETQYF TRBV29-1 . TRBJ2-5
CASRRGLEQYF TRBV19 . TRBJ2-7
CASSSLAGVGEQYF TRBV6-5 . TRBJ2-7
CATGEGQPQHF TRBV10-3 . TRBJ1-5
CASRAGTSEYNEQFF TRBV2 . TRBJ2-1
CASSPPRAGELFF TRBV28 . TRBJ2-2
CASSVERTSTDTQYF TRBV2 few TRBJ2-3
CASSSGQGETQYF TRBV7-9 . TRBJ2-5
CASRREETQYF TRBV28 once TRBJ2-5
CASSFHRNTGELFF TRBV28 . TRBJ2-2
CASSLIGQKVYEQFF TRBV27 . TRBJ2-1
CASRGPGGSYNEQFF TRBV10-2 . TRBJ2-1
CASSPPLGTGAPYEQYF TRBV18 . TRBJ2-7
CAWSVGGTQPQHF TRBV30 . TRBJ1-5
CASSLSGGAYYGYTF TRBV27 . TRBJ1-2
CASSPGPNQPQHF TRBV5-5 . TRBJ1-5
CASSTLAGGPDTQYF TRBV10-2 . TRBJ2-3
CASSHSGTGSYEQYF TRBV27 . TRBJ2-7
CASIKQGLETEAFF TRBV19 . TRBJ1-1
CASSPGASGNTGELFF TRBV19 . TRBJ2-2
CASSLVVGHTEAFF TRBV5-1 . TRBJ1-1
CASGGTIISGYTF TRBV6-5 . TRBJ1-2